The T cell receptor (beta chain) described here comes from a study of graft-versus-host responses after intestinal transplantation. Notes on the study in general: Detection of GvH clones occurred in recipient marrow, and some had their first appearance in ileum or blood.

Using immunoSEQ multiplex PCR, the repertoire was profiled, and TCRdb retains in-frame clones only, with some absent. The data contain about 86,000 clones, more than 85% of them singletons. Germline values: CDR1 SGHAT, CDR2 FQNNGV. Trimming shortened V by 4 bases and J by 0 bases, and 13 bases separated the two germline ends. There are 15 residues in the CDR3. A note on this clone: Its target is unknown.

This receptor was taken from a human donor who received an intestinal transplant. The specimen comprised unstimulated CD8+ T cells sorted from spleen or lymph node cells, sampled before intestinal transplant. The chain joins TRBV11-2 to TRBJ2-7; TRBD2 might be the D (5 bases). DNA of the CDR3: TGTGCCAGCAGCTCCGCCCCCAGCGGCTCCTACGAGCAGTACTTC. Translated, it gives CASSSAPSGSYEQYF.